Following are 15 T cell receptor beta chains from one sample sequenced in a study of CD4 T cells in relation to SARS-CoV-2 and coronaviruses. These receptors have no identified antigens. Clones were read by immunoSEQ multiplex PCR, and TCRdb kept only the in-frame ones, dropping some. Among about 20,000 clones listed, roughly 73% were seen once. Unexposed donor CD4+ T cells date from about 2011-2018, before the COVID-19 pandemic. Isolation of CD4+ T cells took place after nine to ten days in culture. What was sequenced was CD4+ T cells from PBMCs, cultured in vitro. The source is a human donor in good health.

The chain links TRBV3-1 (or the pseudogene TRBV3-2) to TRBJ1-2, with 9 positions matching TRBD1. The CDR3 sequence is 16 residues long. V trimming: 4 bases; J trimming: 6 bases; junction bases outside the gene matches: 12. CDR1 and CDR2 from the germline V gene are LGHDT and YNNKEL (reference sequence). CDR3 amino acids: CASSLIGTGRGDGYTF. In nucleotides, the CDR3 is TGTGCCAGCAGCCTTATTGGGACAGGGCGGGGTGATGGCTACACCTTC.

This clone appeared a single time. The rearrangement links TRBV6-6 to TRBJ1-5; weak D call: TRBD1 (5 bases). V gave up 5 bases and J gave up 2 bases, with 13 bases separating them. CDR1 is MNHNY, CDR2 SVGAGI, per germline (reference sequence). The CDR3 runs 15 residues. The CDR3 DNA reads TGTGCCAGCAGTGGTGGCGGGGGTCGCAATCAGCCCCAGCATTTT. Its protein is CASSGGGGRNQPQHF.

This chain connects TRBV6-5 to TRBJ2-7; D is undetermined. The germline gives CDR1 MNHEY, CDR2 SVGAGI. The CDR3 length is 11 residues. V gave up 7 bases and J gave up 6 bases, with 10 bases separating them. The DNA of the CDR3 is TGTGCCAGCACTCGCGGCTCCGAGCAGTACTTC. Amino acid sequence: CASTRGSEQYF.

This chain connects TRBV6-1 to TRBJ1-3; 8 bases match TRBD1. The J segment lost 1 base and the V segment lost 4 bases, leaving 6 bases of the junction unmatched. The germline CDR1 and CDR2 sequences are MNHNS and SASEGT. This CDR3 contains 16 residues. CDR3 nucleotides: TGTGCCAGCAGTGCCCATACAGGGGGATCTGGAAACACCATATATTTT. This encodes CASSAHTGGSGNTIYF.

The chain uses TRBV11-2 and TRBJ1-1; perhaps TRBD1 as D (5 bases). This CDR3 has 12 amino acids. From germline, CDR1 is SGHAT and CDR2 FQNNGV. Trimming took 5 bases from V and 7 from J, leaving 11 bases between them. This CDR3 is CASSRRVGEAFF. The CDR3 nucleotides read TGTGCCAGCAGCCGCAGGGTAGGTGAAGCTTTCTTT.

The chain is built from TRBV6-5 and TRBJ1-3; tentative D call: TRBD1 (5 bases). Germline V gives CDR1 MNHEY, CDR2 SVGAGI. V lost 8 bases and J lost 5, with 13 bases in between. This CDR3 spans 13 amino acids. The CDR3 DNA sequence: TGTGCCAGCGGATTGAGACAGAGAAACACCATATATTTT. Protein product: CASGLRQRNTIYF.

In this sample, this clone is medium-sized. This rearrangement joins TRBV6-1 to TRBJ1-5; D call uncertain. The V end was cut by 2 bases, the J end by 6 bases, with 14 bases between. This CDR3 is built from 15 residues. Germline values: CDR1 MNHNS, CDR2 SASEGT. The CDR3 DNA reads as TGTGCCAGCAGTGAACCCCCGGATCGTCCTCAGCCCCAGCATTTT. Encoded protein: CASSEPPDRPQPQHF.

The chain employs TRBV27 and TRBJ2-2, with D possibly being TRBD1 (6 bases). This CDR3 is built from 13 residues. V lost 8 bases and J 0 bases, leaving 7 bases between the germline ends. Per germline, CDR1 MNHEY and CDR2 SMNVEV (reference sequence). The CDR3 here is CASRDTNTGELFF. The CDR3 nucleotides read TGTGCCAGCCGGGACACGAACACCGGGGAGCTGTTTTTT.

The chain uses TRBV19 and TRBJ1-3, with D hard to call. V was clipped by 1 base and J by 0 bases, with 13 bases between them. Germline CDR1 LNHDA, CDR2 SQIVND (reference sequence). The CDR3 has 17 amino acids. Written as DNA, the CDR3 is TGTGCCAGTAGTATAGTTCTGGGAAGGACCTCTGGAAACACCATATATTTT. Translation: CASSIVLGRTSGNTIYF.

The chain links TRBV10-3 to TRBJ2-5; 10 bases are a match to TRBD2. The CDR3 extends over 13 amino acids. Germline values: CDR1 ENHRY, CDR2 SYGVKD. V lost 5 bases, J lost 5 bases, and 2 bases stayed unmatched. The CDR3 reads CAISLAGAETQYF. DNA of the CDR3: TGTGCCATCAGTCTAGCGGGAGCCGAGACCCAGTACTTC.

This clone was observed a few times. CDR3 bases: TGTGCCAGCAGTGCTTCGCCAGGTCAGGCGGAGACCCAGTACTTC. Protein product: CASSASPGQAETQYF. The chain joins TRBV2 to TRBJ2-5; D gene unclear. Germline V gene lookup returns CDR1 SNHLY and CDR2 FYNNEI. This CDR3 comprises 15 residues. V lost 4 bases and J 5 bases, leaving 17 bases between the germline ends.

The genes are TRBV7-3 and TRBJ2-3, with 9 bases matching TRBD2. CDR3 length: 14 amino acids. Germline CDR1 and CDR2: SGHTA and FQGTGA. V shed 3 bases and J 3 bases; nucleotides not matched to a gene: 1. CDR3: CASSFSGSTDTQYF. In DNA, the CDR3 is TGTGCCAGCAGCTTTAGCGGGAGTACAGATACGCAGTATTTT.

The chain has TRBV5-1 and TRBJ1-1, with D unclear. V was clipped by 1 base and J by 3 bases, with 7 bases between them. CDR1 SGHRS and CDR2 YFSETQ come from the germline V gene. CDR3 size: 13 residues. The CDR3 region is CASSLQGDTEAFF. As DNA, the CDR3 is TGCGCCAGCAGCTTGCAAGGAGACACTGAAGCTTTCTTT.

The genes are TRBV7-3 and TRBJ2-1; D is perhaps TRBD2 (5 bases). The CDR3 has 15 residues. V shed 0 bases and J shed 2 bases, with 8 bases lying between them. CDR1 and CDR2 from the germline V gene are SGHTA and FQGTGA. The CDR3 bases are TGTGCCAGCAGCTTAACAAGCGGACCCTACAATGAGCAGTTCTTC. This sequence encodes CASSLTSGPYNEQFF. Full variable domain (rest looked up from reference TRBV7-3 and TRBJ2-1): GAGVSQTPSNKVTEKGKYVELRCDPISGHTALYWYRQSLGQGPEFLIYFQGTGAADDSGLPNDRFFAVRPEGSVSTLKIQRTERGDSAVYLCASSLTSGPYNEQFFGPGTRLTVL.

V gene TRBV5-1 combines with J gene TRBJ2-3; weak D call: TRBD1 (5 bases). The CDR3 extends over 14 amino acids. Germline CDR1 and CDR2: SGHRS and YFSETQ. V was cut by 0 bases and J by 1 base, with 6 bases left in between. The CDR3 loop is CASSLGRGTDTQYF. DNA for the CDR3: TGCGCCAGCAGCTTGGGCAGGGGCACAGATACGCAGTATTTT.